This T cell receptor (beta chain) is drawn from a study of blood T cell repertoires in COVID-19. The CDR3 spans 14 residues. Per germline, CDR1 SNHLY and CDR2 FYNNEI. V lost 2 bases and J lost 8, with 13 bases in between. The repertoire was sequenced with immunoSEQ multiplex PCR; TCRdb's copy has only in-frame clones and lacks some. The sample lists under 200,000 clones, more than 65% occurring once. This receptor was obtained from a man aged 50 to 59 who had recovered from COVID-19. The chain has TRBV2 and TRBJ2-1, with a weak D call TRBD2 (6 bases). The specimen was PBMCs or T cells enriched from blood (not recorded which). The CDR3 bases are TGTGCCAGCAGTGAATTCACGGGAGATGATGAGCAGTTCTTC. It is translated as CASSEFTGDDEQFF.